One T cell receptor (beta chain) is described in this entry. The target antigen is unknown. Generated by immunoSEQ multiplex PCR, the TCRdb table keeps only in-frame clones and is missing some. The profile shows over 4,500 clones, 70% to 85% of them singletons. CDR1 is LNHDA and CDR2 is SQIVND in the germline V gene (reference sequence). This CDR3 is built from 16 residues. The junction had 4 bases not matched to a gene; V was cut back by 5 bases and J by 1 base. These data belong to a study of follicular helper T cells after annual influenza vaccination. The study, taken as a whole, reports: Productive TCRB sequences came from only roughly 10-23% of cells.

Time point of the sample: 2015-2016 season, pre-vaccination. Per time point, roughly 40-110 mL of blood was sampled. Non-naive CD4+CXCR5+PD-1+ cTfh were sorted into ICOS+CD38+ and ICOS-CD38- fractions. This chain connects TRBV19 to TRBJ2-3; 12 bases map to TRBD1. This TCR was recovered from an adult who received the influenza vaccine. The sequenced sample was CXCR5+ CD38- circulating T follicular helper cells from blood, obtained on the day of influenza vaccination. Subset reported: circulating Tfh, non-naive CD4+CXCR5+PD-1+ (ICOS+CD38+ or ICOS-CD38-). The CDR3, as DNA: TGTGCCAGTAGTTCCCGGGACAGGGGGCGCACAGATACGCAGTATTTT. It translates to CASSSRDRGRTDTQYF.